These T cell receptor beta chains were read from a single sample in a study of T cell responses to AZD1222 COVID-19 vaccine. The table came from immunoSEQ multiplex PCR; TCRdb's copy has only in-frame clones and leaves some out. The data contain about 150,000 clones, about 92% of them singletons. Here the sequenced sample was peripheral blood, taken 28 days after the second AZD1222 dose. The receptors shown here come from an adult who received the AZD1222 COVID-19 vaccine. The CDR3 runs from the conserved cysteine through the conserved F or W. The D gene is left open where the match is weak. The size entry is marked missing in some rows and otherwise reads once, few, many or a size class.

CDR3 length: 18
J gene: TRBJ2-3
D gene: TRBD2
clone size: .
V gene: TRBV25-1
CDR3 DNA: TGTGCCAGCAGTGGCGGGACTAGCGGGTTTGCGAGCACAGATACGCAGTATTTT
CDR3 protein: CASSGGTSGFASTDTQYF

CDR3 length: 13
J gene: TRBJ1-2
D gene: .
clone size: .
V gene: TRBV11-2
CDR3 DNA: TGTGCCAGCAGCTCCAGGACAGAGTATGGCTACACCTTC
CDR3 protein: CASSSRTEYGYTF

CDR3 length: 13
J gene: TRBJ1-2
D gene: .
clone size: .
V gene: TRBV5-8
CDR3 DNA: TGTGCCAGCAGCTTACCCGGGGGCTATGGCTACACCTTC
CDR3 protein: CASSLPGGYGYTF

CDR3 length: 15
J gene: TRBJ2-5
D gene: TRBD1
clone size: .
V gene: TRBV10-3
CDR3 DNA: TGTGCCATCAGTTTGGGACAGGGAGCTTTGGAGACCCAGTACTTC
CDR3 protein: CAISLGQGALETQYF

CDR3 length: 14
J gene: TRBJ2-7
D gene: .
clone size: .
V gene: TRBV18
CDR3 DNA: TGTGCCAGCTCACCAATCCCAAGCTCCTACGAGCAGTACTTC
CDR3 protein: CASSPIPSSYEQYF

CDR3 length: 15
J gene: TRBJ2-2
D gene: TRBD2
clone size: .
V gene: TRBV7-8
CDR3 DNA: TGTGCCAGCAGCGCGCGGCGGGAGGCAAGCGGGGAGCTGTTTTTT
CDR3 protein: CASSARREASGELFF

CDR3 length: 12
J gene: TRBJ1-1
D gene: .
clone size: .
V gene: TRBV19
CDR3 DNA: TGTGCCAGTAGCGACAGGTTCTCTGAAGCTTTCTTT
CDR3 protein: CASSDRFSEAFF

CDR3 length: 13
J gene: TRBJ2-1
D gene: TRBD2
clone size: .
V gene: TRBV29-1
CDR3 DNA: TGCAGCGTACCTAGGACTAGCGGGATTGAGCAGTTCTTC
CDR3 protein: CSVPRTSGIEQFF

CDR3 length: 16
J gene: TRBJ2-1
D gene: .
clone size: .
V gene: TRBV28
CDR3 DNA: TGTGCCACAACCAACTATTTGGACCCCTCCTACAATGAGCAGTTCTTC
CDR3 protein: CATTNYLDPSYNEQFF

CDR3 length: 16
J gene: TRBJ1-6
D gene: .
clone size: .
V gene: TRBV30
CDR3 DNA: TGTGCCTGGAGGATGGACACCAACTTCTATAATTCACCCCTCCACTTT
CDR3 protein: CAWRMDTNFYNSPLHF

CDR3 length: 12
J gene: TRBJ1-1
D gene: TRBD1
clone size: .
V gene: TRBV5-1
CDR3 DNA: TGCGCCAGCAGGTCGGACAGGGCCAAAGCTTTCTTT
CDR3 protein: CASRSDRAKAFF

CDR3 length: 15
J gene: TRBJ1-3
D gene: .
clone size: .
V gene: TRBV28
CDR3 DNA: TGTGCCAGCAGTTTATTGGGGGCCTCCGGAAACACCATATATTTT
CDR3 protein: CASSLLGASGNTIYF

CDR3 length: 12
J gene: TRBJ2-7
D gene: .
clone size: .
V gene: TRBV5-6
CDR3 DNA: TGTGCCAGCAGCTTTCTCGGGGGCGAGCAGTACTTC
CDR3 protein: CASSFLGGEQYF

CDR3 length: 18
J gene: TRBJ1-1
D gene: .
clone size: .
V gene: TRBV2
CDR3 DNA: TGTGCCAGCAGTGAAGCGCTTCTTCGACGGATCAGGAACACTGAAGCTTTCTTT
CDR3 protein: CASSEALLRRIRNTEAFF

CDR3 length: 13
J gene: TRBJ2-7
D gene: .
clone size: .
V gene: TRBV7-2
CDR3 DNA: TGTGCCAGCAGCTTATTTGGGGATAGCGAGCAGTACTTC
CDR3 protein: CASSLFGDSEQYF

CDR3 length: 13
J gene: TRBJ2-7
D gene: .
clone size: .
V gene: TRBV27
CDR3 DNA: TGTGCCAGCACCAACAGCGATACCTACGAGCAGTACTTC
CDR3 protein: CASTNSDTYEQYF

CDR3 length: 16
J gene: TRBJ2-7
D gene: .
clone size: .
V gene: TRBV9
CDR3 DNA: TGTGCCAGCAGCGTAGGCGGGGCAGGGGGTTACTACGAGCAGTACTTC
CDR3 protein: CASSVGGAGGYYEQYF

CDR3 length: 15
J gene: TRBJ1-6
D gene: .
clone size: .
V gene: TRBV6-2/TRBV6-3
CDR3 DNA: TGTGCCAGCAGTCGCGAAAGGGGCGGACGCTCACCCCTCCACTTT
CDR3 protein: CASSRERGGRSPLHF

CDR3 length: 15
J gene: TRBJ2-1
D gene: TRBD2
clone size: .
V gene: TRBV13
CDR3 DNA: TGTGCCAGCAGCCTCGCGCTAGCGGGAAACAATGAGCAGTTCTTC
CDR3 protein: CASSLALAGNNEQFF

CDR3 length: 14
J gene: TRBJ1-1
D gene: .
clone size: .
V gene: TRBV2
CDR3 DNA: TGTGCCAGCAGCCCCATTGGGGGAGGGACTGAAGCTTTCTTT
CDR3 protein: CASSPIGGGTEAFF

CDR3 length: 11
J gene: TRBJ1-2
D gene: .
clone size: .
V gene: TRBV30
CDR3 DNA: TGTGCCTGGAGCAGGGACTATGGCTACACCTTC
CDR3 protein: CAWSRDYGYTF

CDR3 length: 15
J gene: TRBJ1-2
D gene: TRBD1
clone size: .
V gene: TRBV24-1
CDR3 DNA: TGTGCCACCAGTGAATCTGGGACAGGGGGCTTAGGCTACACCTTC
CDR3 protein: CATSESGTGGLGYTF

CDR3 length: 14
J gene: TRBJ1-1
D gene: .
clone size: once
V gene: TRBV5-8
CDR3 DNA: TGTGCCAGCACCCTAGACCAGTTGAACACTGAAGCTTTCTTT
CDR3 protein: CASTLDQLNTEAFF

CDR3 length: 17
J gene: TRBJ1-6
D gene: .
clone size: .
V gene: TRBV21-1
CDR3 DNA: TGTGCCAGCAGCCCCGGGGACAGGGGTAGTTCTAATTCACCCCTCCACTTT
CDR3 protein: CASSPGDRGSSNSPLHF

CDR3 length: 19
J gene: TRBJ2-1
D gene: TRBD2
clone size: .
V gene: TRBV19
CDR3 DNA: TGTGCCAGTAGTATTGATCTACTAGCGGGAGCCTTATGGGGGGGTGAGCAGTTCTTC
CDR3 protein: CASSIDLLAGALWGGEQFF

CDR3 length: 17
J gene: TRBJ1-2
D gene: TRBD1
clone size: .
V gene: TRBV11-2
CDR3 DNA: TGTGCCAGCAGCCGCACCCTCGGGACAGCGCCTCACAATGGCTACACCTTC
CDR3 protein: CASSRTLGTAPHNGYTF

CDR3 length: 16
J gene: TRBJ2-1
D gene: TRBD2
clone size: .
V gene: TRBV3-1/TRBV3-2
CDR3 DNA: TGTGCCAGCAGCCAAGATTCCAGCGGGAGGGTCTTTGAGCAGTTCTTC
CDR3 protein: CASSQDSSGRVFEQFF

CDR3 length: 13
J gene: TRBJ1-1
D gene: .
clone size: .
V gene: TRBV25-1
CDR3 DNA: TGTGCCAGCAGTGAGATGGTGAACACTGAAGCTTTCTTT
CDR3 protein: CASSEMVNTEAFF

CDR3 length: 15
J gene: TRBJ2-3
D gene: .
clone size: .
V gene: TRBV6-2/TRBV6-3
CDR3 DNA: TGTGCCAGCAGTTTCCCCCGGACTAGCACAGATACGCAGTATTTT
CDR3 protein: CASSFPRTSTDTQYF

CDR3 length: 18
J gene: TRBJ1-1
D gene: .
clone size: few
V gene: TRBV19
CDR3 DNA: TGTGCCAGTAGTATAGAGGGAGAAACGGGAGTAATCCGGACTGAAGCTTTCTTT
CDR3 protein: CASSIEGETGVIRTEAFF